The 6 T cell receptor beta chains presented below share a single source sample, sequenced in a study of response to subunit inactivated influenza vaccine. TCRdb reprocessed the RT-PCR reads with MiXCR, giving one entry per CDR3 protein. The sample yields fewer than 700,000 distinct CDR3 sequences, 10% to 15% seen once. Here the sequenced sample was PBMCs from blood, taken roughly 47 days after vaccination. The receptors were gathered from a man aged 45-65 years who received an inactivated influenza vaccine.

This clonotype was seen more than once but under ten times. In DNA form, the CDR3 reads TGTGCCAGCAGCCACTTCCTGAGGGGGGGCCGGGGCGGGGAGCTGTTTTTT. Translated: CASSHFLRGGRGGELFF. V usage is TRBV7-2 and J usage is TRBJ2-2, with D perhaps matching TRBD2 (7 bases). The CDR3 length is 17 residues. The germline V gene encodes CDR1 SGHTA and CDR2 FQGNSA. V was trimmed by 5 bases and J by 7 bases, leaving 23 bases between them.

This clonotype was detected a few times. The gene calls are TRBV12-3 or TRBV12-4 and TRBJ2-3; D tentatively reads TRBD1 or TRBD2 (6 bases each). With 11 bases removed from V and 2 bases from J, the gap between germline ends came to 14 bases. This CDR3 region has 13 residues. The CDR3 DNA is TGTGCCGAGGGGGACTTATTCACAGATACGCAGTATTTT. This codes for CAEGDLFTDTQYF.

This clonotype came up a few times. V and J are TRBV4-3 and TRBJ2-6, with 10 bases matching TRBD1. The germline CDR1 and CDR2 sequences are LGHNA and YSLEER. This CDR3 comprises 18 residues. The V segment lost 2 bases and the J segment 2 bases; nucleotides outside the gene matches: 6. Written as DNA, the CDR3 is TGCGCCAGCAGCCAACGAGGACAGGGGGAGGCTGGGGCCAACGTCCTGACTTTC. As protein: CASSQRGQGEAGANVLTF.

This clonotype was observed a few times. This chain connects TRBV6-2 or TRBV6-3 to TRBJ2-1, with 11 bases matching TRBD1. This CDR3 is 14 amino acids long. The V segment lost 7 bases and the J segment 10 bases; nucleotides outside the gene matches: 9. Germline V gene sequence: CDR1 MNHEY, CDR2 SVGEGT. The CDR3 protein is CASTRTGGAGEQFF. The CDR3 DNA reads as TGTGCCAGCACAAGGACAGGGGGCGCGGGGGAGCAGTTCTTC.

V usage is TRBV9 and J usage is TRBJ2-5; no clear D. Trimming cost V 0 bases and J 2 bases, with 8 bases left between them. This CDR3 spans 14 amino acids. Germline CDR1 reads SGDLS; CDR2 reads YYNGEE. CDR3 amino acids: CASSVGNRQETQYF. The CDR3 coding sequence is TGTGCCAGCAGCGTAGGGAACAGACAAGAGACCCAGTACTTC.

The V and J genes are TRBV4-3 and TRBJ1-4, with D unresolved. The germline CDR1 and CDR2 sequences are LGHNA and YSLEER. Trimming left V 2 bases short and J 4 bases short, with 11 bases between. The CDR3 is 15 residues long. In DNA form, the CDR3 reads TGCGCCAGCAGCCAACCTGGGCAGAATAATGAAAAACTGTTTTTT. This encodes CASSQPGQNNEKLFF.